The subject of this entry is one T cell receptor (beta chain). The antigen it binds to is not known. No base quality information exists; no much larger clone differs at one position. This entry is derived from a study of shared clonotypes between healthy human individuals (dated by TCRdb to about 2020). Turning to the overall study: A couple of women and a few men aged 18 to 49 years were included in the cohort. For each donor, three plates each were used for CD4 naive and CD4 memory, two plates were used for CD8 naive, and one plate was used for CD8 memory. To estimate repertoire size and how much clonotypes are shared between individuals, the study performed deep sequencing of blood TCR repertoires from 4 to 6 healthy adults. Libraries were prepared and TCR repertoires were sequenced by different laboratories using diverse techniques, in order to increase sequencing depth and limit assay-specific biases. Between about 0.85 and 8.9 billion PBMCs per donor were obtained by leukapheresis.

The donors were healthy, HIV-negative adults with no recently reported acute infections or vaccinations. Every donor was a Caucasian adult residing in Nashville, Tennessee, USA. Magnetic negative selection was used to enrich CD4+ T cells, after which naive cells were positively selected on CD45RA and the negative fraction became the memory subset. Blood was collected by leukapheresis, and PBMCs were isolated by Ficoll-Histopaque density gradient centrifugation and then cryopreserved in liquid nitrogen vapor phase. Purity and quantity of every magnetically sorted T cell population were checked by analytical flow cytometry. Genomic DNA was isolated from each sorted fraction and quantified by UV absorbance on a Nanodrop 2000c. Results and caveats for the whole study, not just this receptor: Higher generation probabilities were observed for clonotypes shared by all four sorted-subset donors than for non-shared clonotypes. Pairwise subsampling led to the expectation that sequencing depth would affect the degree of clonotype sharing among donors. Because the study included only a small number of donors, the genetic and exposure-history diversity represented was limited. Estimated clonotype richness was generally larger for naive than for memory subsets. When several donors were compared, the shared fraction of clonotypes was around 4.6% for naive CD4, over 3% for naive CD8, more than 2% for memory CD4, and less than 0.45% for memory CD8. Sampling was limited to blood, and TCR repertoires in tissue likely differ from TCR repertoires in blood. Rarefaction of sorted-subset datasets indicated incomplete sequencing despite the large sequencing depth.

TCR CDR3 regions were amplified from genomic DNA by multiplex PCR using the deep immunoSEQ assay. Extracted genomic DNA from each cell subset was distributed evenly across all wells of several immunoSEQ 96-well plates, and each plate was treated as a replicate. For sorted subsets, each replicate PCR was loaded with 200 to 250 ng genomic DNA, equivalent to some 27,000 T cell genomes. Purified libraries were measured with a Qubit 3.0 fluorometer, size-checked on a Bioanalyzer 2100, and measured again with the KAPA Library Quantification kit. Each immunoSEQ 96-well plate was sequenced on its own single-read 150-cycle Illumina NextSeq 550 flow cell. From the authors' description of their analysis: Because the immunoSEQ output held only junctional sequences and lacked quality scores, the filtering could not match the filtering applied to full-length reads. To assign V/J genes and CDR3, sequences were annotated using PyIR, a Python wrapper for IgBLAST v1.9, with IMGT germline references. Reads with weak V/J assignments (E-value above 1e-6), missing CDR3, stop codons, out-of-frame junctions, or ambiguous translated residues were removed. V3J clonotypes were defined by identical inferred V gene, J gene, and CDR3 amino acid sequence. Percentage overlap between repertoires was computed as shared unique clonotypes divided by the size of the smaller repertoire. RTK rarefaction, the Chao1 estimator, and Recon v2.1 estimates of unobserved clonotypes were used to assess repertoire richness. Generation probabilities were computed with OLGA for all TCRbeta clonotypes obtained by the gDNA method from a handful of donors. TCRdb limited this immuneACCESS table to in-frame rearrangements with V and J called. A share of clones is missing; checked studies link under half to unresolved V genes, and the rest is unexplained. V and J calls and clone size are those listed in that table; D and trimming were worked out from the DNA. The sample table records some 350,000 clones; over 65% of these occur just once. The ten largest clones add up to approximately 10% of the sample.

Including cysteine and phenylalanine, the CDR3 has 17 amino acids. Only the CDR3 portion is preserved as DNA: 51 bases, with reading frame beginning at the first base. For CDR1 and CDR2, the germline V gene lists SGHRS and YFSETQ. Germline trimming: 0 bases from V, 1 base from J; junction bases outside gene matches: 5. Material for sequencing was memory CD4+ T cells sorted from blood. Interpreted using the paper, the cell subset or site label stands for: CD45RA-negative fraction. The rearranged chain carries TRBV5-1 and TRBJ2-3, with 10 bases aligning to TRBD1. The sequence was collected from a man aged 25 to 45 in good health. At the DNA level, the sequence is TGCGCCAGCAGCTTGGGACAGGGGGCTGTAGGCACAGATACGCAGTATTTT. The resulting protein is CASSLGQGAVGTDTQYF.